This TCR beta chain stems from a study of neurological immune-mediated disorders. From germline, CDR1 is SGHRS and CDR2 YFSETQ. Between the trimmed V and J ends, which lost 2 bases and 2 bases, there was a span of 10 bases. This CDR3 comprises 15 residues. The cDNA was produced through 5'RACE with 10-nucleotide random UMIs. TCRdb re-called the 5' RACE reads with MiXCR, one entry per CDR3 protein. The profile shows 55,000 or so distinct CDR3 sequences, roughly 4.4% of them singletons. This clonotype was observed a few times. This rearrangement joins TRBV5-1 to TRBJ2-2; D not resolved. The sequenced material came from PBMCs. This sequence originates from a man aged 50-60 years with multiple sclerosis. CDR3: CASSFLSVNTGELFF. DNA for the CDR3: TGCGCCAGCAGCTTTTTGTCAGTCAACACCGGGGAGCTGTTTTTT.